This T cell receptor beta chain was captured in a study of cytomegalovirus exposure and HLA in healthy donors. General study points: According to the study, roughly 160 TCR beta chains were cytomegalovirus-associated. Most TCR sequences proved rare, with some public TCRs found in many donors. In vitro work confirmed that three CMV-associated chains recognize CMV antigens. Roughly even sequencing depth across donors was the assumption behind the presence/absence analyses.

For this clone: No antigen is known for it.

The germline V gene has CDR1 ENHRY and CDR2 SYGVKD. This CDR3 is 13 amino acids long. Trimming cost V 4 bases and J 1 base, with 7 bases left between them. The PCR made use of 60 Vbeta and 13 Jbeta primers. Only in-frame clones appear in the TCRdb table, and some are missing; sequencing was by immunoSEQ multiplex PCR. The table shows about 180,000 clones, with 65% to 80% occurring only once. Input material: PBMCs. This receptor was identified in a woman in her thirties or forties in good health and CMV-seronegative. The chain joins TRBV10-3 to TRBJ1-2, with D possibly matching TRBD1 (5 bases). The CDR3: CAISGQSNYGYTF. DNA for the CDR3: TGTGCCATCAGTGGACAGAGTAACTATGGCTACACCTTC.